The rows below give T cell receptor beta chains drawn from one sample of a study. One entry per CDR3 protein results from TCRdb running MiXCR on the RT-PCR reads. The data show more than 550,000 distinct CDR3 sequences, approximately 15% seen once. The sequenced material came from memory CD4+ T cells from blood. The receptors come from a female donor in good health, serving as a healthy control. Both conserved end residues are part of each CDR3. D genes are given only for firm matches. The listing skips clone size in some rows; elsewhere it reads once, few, many or a size class.

len	v_gene	j_gene	d_gene	abundance	CDR3nt	CDR3aa
14	TRBV5-6	TRBJ1-1	-	few	TGTGCCAGCAGCATGGACCGACAGAACACTGAAGCTTTCTTT	CASSMDRQNTEAFF
12	TRBV20-1	TRBJ1-1	-	few	TGCAGTGCTAGAGATTCTACTGCTGAAGCTTTCTTT	CSARDSTAEAFF
14	TRBV6-5	TRBJ2-3	TRBD2	few	TGTGCCACCCAACGGGGGGTTAGCACAGATACGCAGTATTTT	CATQRGVSTDTQYF
14	TRBV27	TRBJ1-5	-	many	TGTGCCAGCAGTTTCGGGGTAGGCAATCAGCCCCAGCATTTT	CASSFGVGNQPQHF
16	TRBV5-5	TRBJ2-7	TRBD1	few	TGTGCCAGCAGCAATTCACGCAGGGGGAGCTCCTACGAGCAGTACTTC	CASSNSRRGSSYEQYF
14	TRBV12-3/TRBV12-4	TRBJ1-1	TRBD1	-	TGTGCCAGCGGGTATTGGACAGGGGGCACTGAAGCTTTCTTT	CASGYWTGGTEAFF
14	TRBV15	TRBJ1-4	-	-	TGTGCCACCAGCAGAGATCTGGGGGCGGAAAAACTGTTTTTT	CATSRDLGAEKLFF
14	TRBV20-1	TRBJ2-7	-	many	TGCAGTGCCCAGGGAGAACAGGGAACCTACGAGCAGTACTTC	CSAQGEQGTYEQYF
14	TRBV29-1	TRBJ2-1	TRBD2	many	TGCAGCGCTGGACTAGCGACCTTCTACAATGAGCAGTTCTTC	CSAGLATFYNEQFF
15	TRBV6-2/TRBV6-3	TRBJ2-7	TRBD1	few	TGTGCCAGCAGTCCAACTCGGACAGGGTCGAGCGAGCAGTACTTC	CASSPTRTGSSEQYF
14	TRBV18	TRBJ1-5	-	-	TGTGCCAGCTCACCATCAGGGATCAATCAGCCCCAGCATTTT	CASSPSGINQPQHF
14	TRBV5-1	TRBJ2-7	-	-	TGCGCCAGCAGCAATTTCCCCGGACGGTACGAGCAGTACTTC	CASSNFPGRYEQYF
13	TRBV18	TRBJ2-7	-	-	TGTGCCAGCTCACTCCTTAGGGGCGACGAGCAGTACTTC	CASSLLRGDEQYF
12	TRBV25-1	TRBJ2-7	-	-	TGTGCCAGCAGACAGGGAGTAGGAGAGCAGTACTTC	CASRQGVGEQYF
17	TRBV13	TRBJ1-6	-	-	TGTGCCAGCAGCTTAGGGGCGTTTCGAGGGTTGAATTCACCCCTCCACTTT	CASSLGAFRGLNSPLHF
13	TRBV20-1	TRBJ2-1	TRBD2	many	TGCAGTGCTAAACTAGCGGGAGACAATGAGCAGTTCTTC	CSAKLAGDNEQFF
15	TRBV6-5	TRBJ2-5	TRBD2	few	TGTGCCAGCAGTTACGCGGGAGAAGGTTTGGAGACCCAGTACTTC	CASSYAGEGLETQYF
17	TRBV4-3	TRBJ1-6	TRBD1	-	TGCGCCAGCAGCCAGGCAAAAGGGACAGGGGGGTATTCACCCCTCCACTTT	CASSQAKGTGGYSPLHF
15	TRBV12-3/TRBV12-4	TRBJ2-3	TRBD1	few	TGTGCCAGCAGTTTCAGGGGGCGCGGGGCAGATACGCAGTATTTT	CASSFRGRGADTQYF
14	TRBV20-1	TRBJ1-1	-	many	TGCAGTGCTATTACAGGGACGGGGAACACTGAAGCTTTCTTT	CSAITGTGNTEAFF
17	TRBV7-3	TRBJ2-1	TRBD2	-	TGTGCCAGCAGCCTCTTTATGGGCGGGGGGCTCTACAATGAGCAGTTCTTC	CASSLFMGGGLYNEQFF
13	TRBV6-2/TRBV6-3	TRBJ2-1	-	-	TGTGCCAGCAGTTACTTGTCCAGGAATGAGCAGTTCTTC	CASSYLSRNEQFF
15	TRBV24-1	TRBJ1-1	-	-	TGTGCCACCAGTGACCCGGGTGGGGCCGCCGATGAAGCTTTCTTT	CATSDPGGAADEAFF
12	TRBV6-2/TRBV6-3	TRBJ2-7	-	-	TGTGCCAGCGCACAATCCTCCTACGAGCAGTACTTC	CASAQSSYEQYF